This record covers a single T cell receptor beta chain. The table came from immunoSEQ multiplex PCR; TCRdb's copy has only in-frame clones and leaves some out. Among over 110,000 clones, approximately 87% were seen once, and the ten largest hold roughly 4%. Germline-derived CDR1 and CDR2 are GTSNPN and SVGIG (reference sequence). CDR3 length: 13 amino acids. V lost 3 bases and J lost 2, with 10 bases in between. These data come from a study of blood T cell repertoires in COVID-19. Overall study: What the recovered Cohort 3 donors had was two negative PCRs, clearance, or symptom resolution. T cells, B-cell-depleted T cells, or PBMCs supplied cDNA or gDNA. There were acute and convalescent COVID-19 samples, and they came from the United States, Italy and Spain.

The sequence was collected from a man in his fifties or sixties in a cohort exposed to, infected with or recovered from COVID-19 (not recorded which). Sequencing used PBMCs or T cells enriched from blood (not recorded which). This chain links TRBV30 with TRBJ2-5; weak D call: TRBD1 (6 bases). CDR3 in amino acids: CAWSRGLQETQYF. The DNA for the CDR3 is TGTGCCTGGAGCAGGGGCCTGCAAGAGACCCAGTACTTC.